This T cell receptor (beta chain) was obtained from a study of regulatory T cells in long-lasting Graves disease. Time point specified: newly diagnosed GD, antithyroid drugs for less than 3 months. Scientists built the TCR library using RNA that was extracted from PBMCs. The CDR3 length is 14 residues. Trimming removed 0 bases from V and 5 bases from J, with 10 bases in between. Germline V lookup: CDR1 MDHEN, CDR2 SYDVKM. Building of the TCR beta libraries involved iRepertoire HTBI primers and Arm-PCR of CDR3 regions. One entry per CDR3 protein, called by TCRdb with MiXCR from the multiplex PCR reads. Among around 460,000 distinct CDR3 sequences, approximately 14% were seen once, and the ten largest hold about a sixth. This clonotype was seen many times. Separately, the same data were catalogued under a study of T cells in Graves' hyperthyroidism and ophthalmopathy.

The chain links TRBV28 to TRBJ1-1; unclear D gene. Sample: peripheral blood mononuclear cells (PBMCs), taken at new diagnosis, from a patient treated with antithyroid drugs. This TCR was sampled from a woman aged 45-65 years with Graves disease. The CDR3 loop reads CASSLWVQNTEAFF. The CDR3 DNA follows: TGTGCCAGCAGTTTATGGGTCCAGAATACTGAAGCTTTCTTT.